The present TCR beta chain was sequenced within a study of cytomegalovirus exposure and HLA in healthy donors. The wider study: Sequencing of 150 million to 200 million T cells in an earlier analysis found 95 million to 120 million unique TCR beta sequences. Of the donors genotyped, several hundred in all, 65% to 90% fell in the Caucasian-associated ancestry cluster. Study-wide points: Highest at DRB1 and lowest at HLA-C, TCR association rates differed among HLA loci in a later analysis.

On this clone itself: Antigen unknown.

60 Vbeta and 13 Jbeta primers were used in PCR. Measured with immunoSEQ multiplex PCR; TCRdb has only the in-frame clones, and not every one. The sample carries roughly 150,000 clones, roughly 80% recorded once. Trimming took 5 bases from V and 0 from J; bases not matched to a gene: 13. Germline CDR1 is LNHDA and CDR2 is SQIVND (reference sequence). The CDR3 length is 19 residues. V usage is TRBV19 and J usage is TRBJ2-1; TRBD2 agrees at 10 bases. The sequenced sample was PBMCs. The sequence came from a man aged 18 to 30 in good health and CMV-seropositive. CDR3 coding DNA: TGTGCCAGTAGTGCGCTTAGCGGGAGGCCAAGTAGCTCCTACAATGAGCAGTTCTTC. This sequence encodes CASSALSGRPSSSYNEQFF.